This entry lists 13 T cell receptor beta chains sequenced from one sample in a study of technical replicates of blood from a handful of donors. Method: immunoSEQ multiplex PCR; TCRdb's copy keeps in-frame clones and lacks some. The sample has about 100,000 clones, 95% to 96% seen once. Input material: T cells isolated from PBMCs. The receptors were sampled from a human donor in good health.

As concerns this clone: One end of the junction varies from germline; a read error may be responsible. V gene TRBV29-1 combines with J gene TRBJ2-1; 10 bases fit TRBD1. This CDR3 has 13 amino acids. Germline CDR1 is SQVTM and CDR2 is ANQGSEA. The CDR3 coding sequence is TGCAGAGTTGCGGGACAGGGGCACAATGAGCAGTTCTTC. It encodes CRVAGQGHNEQFF.

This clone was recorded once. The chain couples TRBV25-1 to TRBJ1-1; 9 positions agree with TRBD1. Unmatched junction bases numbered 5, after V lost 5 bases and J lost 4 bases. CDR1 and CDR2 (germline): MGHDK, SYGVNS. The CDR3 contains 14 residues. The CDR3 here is CASSKDRGGTEAFF. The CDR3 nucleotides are TGTGCCAGCAGTAAGGACAGGGGAGGCACTGAAGCTTTCTTT.

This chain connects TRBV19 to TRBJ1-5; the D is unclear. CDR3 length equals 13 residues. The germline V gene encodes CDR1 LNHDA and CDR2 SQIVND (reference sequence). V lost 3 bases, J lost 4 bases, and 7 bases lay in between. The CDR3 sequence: CASSIRINQPQHF. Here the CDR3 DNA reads TGTGCCAGTAGTATCAGGATAAATCAGCCCCAGCATTTT.

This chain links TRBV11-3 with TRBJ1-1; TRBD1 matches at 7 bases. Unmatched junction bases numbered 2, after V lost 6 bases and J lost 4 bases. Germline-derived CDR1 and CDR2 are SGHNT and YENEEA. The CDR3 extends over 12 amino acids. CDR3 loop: CASRAGGTEAFF. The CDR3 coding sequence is TGTGCCAGCAGGGCAGGGGGCACTGAAGCTTTCTTT.

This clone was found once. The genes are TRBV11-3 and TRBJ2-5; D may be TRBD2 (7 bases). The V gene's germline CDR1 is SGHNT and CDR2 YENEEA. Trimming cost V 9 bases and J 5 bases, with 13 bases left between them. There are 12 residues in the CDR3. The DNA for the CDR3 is TGTGCCAGGGCGGGGGCTGGGGAGACCCAGTACTTC. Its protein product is CARAGAGETQYF.

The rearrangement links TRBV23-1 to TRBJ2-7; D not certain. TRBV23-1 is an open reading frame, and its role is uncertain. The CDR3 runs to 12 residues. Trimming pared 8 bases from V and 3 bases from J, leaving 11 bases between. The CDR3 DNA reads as TGCGCCAGCCGGTCAGGTTTCTACGAGCAGTACTTC. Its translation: CASRSGFYEQYF.

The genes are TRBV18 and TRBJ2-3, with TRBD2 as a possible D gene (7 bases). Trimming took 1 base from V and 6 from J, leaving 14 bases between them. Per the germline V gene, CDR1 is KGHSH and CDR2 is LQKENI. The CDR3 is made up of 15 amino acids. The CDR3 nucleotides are TGTGCCAGCTCACCACGGGAGGGGGACCGGGATACGCAGTATTTT. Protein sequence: CASSPREGDRDTQYF. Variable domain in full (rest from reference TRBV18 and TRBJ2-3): NAGVMQNPRHLVRRRGQEARLRCSPMKGHSHVYWYRQLPEEGLKFMVYLQKENIIDESGMPKERFSAEFPKEGPSILRIQQVVRGDSAAYFCASSPREGDRDTQYFGPGTRLTVL.

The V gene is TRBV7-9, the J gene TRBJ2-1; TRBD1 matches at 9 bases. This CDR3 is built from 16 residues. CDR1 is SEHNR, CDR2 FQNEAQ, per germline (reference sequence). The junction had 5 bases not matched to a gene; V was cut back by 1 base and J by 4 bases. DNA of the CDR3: TGTGCCAGCAGCTTAGGAGGGGGGACAGGGTACAATGAGCAGTTCTTC. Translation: CASSLGGGTGYNEQFF.

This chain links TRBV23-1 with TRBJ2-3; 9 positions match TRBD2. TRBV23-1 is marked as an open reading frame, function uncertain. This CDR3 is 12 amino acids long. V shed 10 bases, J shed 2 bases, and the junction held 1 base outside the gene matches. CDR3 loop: CATSGTTDTQYF. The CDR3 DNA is TGCGCCACTAGCGGGACCACAGATACGCAGTATTTT.

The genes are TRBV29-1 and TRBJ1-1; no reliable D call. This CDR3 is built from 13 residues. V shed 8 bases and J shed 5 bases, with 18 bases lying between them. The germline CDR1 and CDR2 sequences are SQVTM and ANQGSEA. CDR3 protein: CSIGVLRETEAFF. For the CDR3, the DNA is TGCAGCATTGGGGTGTTGAGGGAAACTGAAGCTTTCTTT.

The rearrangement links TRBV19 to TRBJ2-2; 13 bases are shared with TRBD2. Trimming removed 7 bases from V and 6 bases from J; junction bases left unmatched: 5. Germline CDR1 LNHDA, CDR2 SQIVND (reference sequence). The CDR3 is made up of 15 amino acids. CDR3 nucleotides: TGTGCCAGTACTCCGACTAGCGGGAGGCCCGGGGAGCTGTTTTTT. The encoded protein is CASTPTSGRPGELFF.

CDR3 nucleotides: TGTGCCAGCAGTCTACCCGGGACTTCTCGTCGGGAAAAACTGTTTTTT. It is translated as CASSLPGTSRREKLFF. The chain is built from TRBV14 and TRBJ1-4; TRBD1 is a possible D gene (5 bases). The CDR3 runs to 16 residues. V shed 6 bases and J shed 8 bases, with 22 bases lying between them. From germline, CDR1 is SGHDN and CDR2 FVKESK.

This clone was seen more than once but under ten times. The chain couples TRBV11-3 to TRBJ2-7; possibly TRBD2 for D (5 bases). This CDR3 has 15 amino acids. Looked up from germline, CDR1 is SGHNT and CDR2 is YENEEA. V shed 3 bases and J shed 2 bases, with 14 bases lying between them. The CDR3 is CASSFGLAGTYEQYF. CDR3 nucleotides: TGTGCCAGCAGCTTCGGCCTAGCAGGCACCTACGAGCAGTACTTC.